A selection of T cell receptor beta chains follows, all from one sample in a study of sequential checkpoint blockade in melanoma. Produced via immunoSEQ multiplex PCR; TCRdb's table is partial and in-frame only. The sample has some 500 clones, under 25% seen once; the top ten hold around 10%. The sample was tumor tissue (inferred from file names), taken from a patient given nivolumab and ipilimumab in sequence. These receptor sequences come from a human donor with melanoma. CDR3s include the opening cysteine and the closing phenylalanine or tryptophan. D genes are given only for firm matches. Where a row states a size, it is once, few, many or the class of an expanded clone; other rows omit it.

d_call j_call v_call clone_size cdr3_nt cdr3_aa
TRBD1 TRBJ2-1 TRBV6-8 large TGTGCCAGCAGTTACCTGGGACAGGCGGGCTCCTACAATGAGCAGTTCTTC CASSYLGQAGSYNEQFF
. TRBJ1-5 TRBV6-8 few TGTGCCAGTAACGGACAGCCCCATCAGCCCCAGCATTTT CASNGQPHQPQHF
. TRBJ1-1 TRBV28 . TGTGCCAGCCATAATGCGGGAAGCAGCACTGAAGCTTTCTTT CASHNAGSSTEAFF
. TRBJ1-3 TRBV11-3 few TGTGCCAGCAGCTTGGCCAGGGGTAGCTCTGGAAACACCATATATTTT CASSLARGSSGNTIYF
. TRBJ2-7 TRBV6-8 . TGTGCCAGCAGTGTAGTCAGTCCCTACGAGCAGTACTTC CASSVVSPYEQYF
TRBD2 TRBJ2-5 TRBV6-8 few TGTGCCAGCAGTTACTCGAGGACTAGCGTGGAGACCCAGTACTTC CASSYSRTSVETQYF
. TRBJ2-7 TRBV5-1 . TGCGCCAGCAGCTTGGGAGCAGGACAGTCCTACGAGCAGTACTTC CASSLGAGQSYEQYF
. TRBJ2-3 TRBV19 . TGTGCCAGTAGTATAGCCACAGATACGCAGTATTTT CASSIATDTQYF
. TRBJ1-2 TRBV11-3 . TGTGCCAGCAGCGAGGGACGGACGATCTATGGCTACACCTTC CASSEGRTIYGYTF
TRBD2 TRBJ2-7 TRBV6-8 few TGTGCCAGCCTGCTCCTAGCGGGGAACTCCTACGAGCAGTACTTC CASLLLAGNSYEQYF
TRBD1 TRBJ2-1 TRBV6-8 . TGTGCCAGCACCGATCAATATACAGGGGGGATCGATGAGCAGTTCTTC CASTDQYTGGIDEQFF
. TRBJ1-5 TRBV6-8 medium-sized TGTGCCAGCAGCCCTGGGGTAGGGGATAGCAATCAGCCCCAGCATTTT CASSPGVGDSNQPQHF
TRBD1 TRBJ2-5 TRBV6-4 . TGTGCCAGCAGTTACTCGGGACAGGGACCTAAAGAGACCCAGTACTTC CASSYSGQGPKETQYF
. TRBJ2-3 TRBV19 . TGTGCCAGCGGGAGCACTACAGATACGCAGTATTTT CASGSTTDTQYF
TRBD1 TRBJ2-7 TRBV6-8 . TGTGCCAGCGCCCCGGGACAGGGGCCCTACGAGCAGTACTTC CASAPGQGPYEQYF
. TRBJ1-2 TRBV18 . TGTGCCAGCTCACCACCCTCAGGAGTTAGCTATGGCTACACCTTC CASSPPSGVSYGYTF
. TRBJ1-4 TRBV18 . TGTGCCAGCTCACGCGCATCTAATGAAAAACTGTTTTTT CASSRASNEKLFF
. TRBJ2-5 TRBV6-8 few TGTGCCAGCAGTTACGGCTTAGGATCGGAGGAGACCCAGTACTTC CASSYGLGSEETQYF
TRBD1 TRBJ1-6 TRBV7-7 medium-sized TGTGCCAGCAGCCAAGTTGACAGGGGTAATTCACCCCTCCACTTT CASSQVDRGNSPLHF
. TRBJ1-1 TRBV28 . TGTGCCAGCAGACGGCATCCTCTTGGGACTGAAGCTTTCTTT CASRRHPLGTEAFF
. TRBJ2-3 TRBV6-8 large TGTGCCAGCAGTTACTCGAACCTCCCAGATACGCAGTATTTT CASSYSNLPDTQYF
. TRBJ2-3 TRBV28 large TGTGCCAGCAGTTTGGGGAATGAGGTCATCACAGATACGCAGTATTTT CASSLGNEVITDTQYF
. TRBJ2-5 TRBV6-8 . TGTGCCAGCAGTTACTCATCTTTCTTGAGGGAGACCCAGTACTTC CASSYSSFLRETQYF
. TRBJ2-7 TRBV19 . TGTGCCAGTAGTATTCAGGCAGGGCTACGCTACGAGCAGTACTTC CASSIQAGLRYEQYF
. TRBJ1-1 TRBV9 . TGTGCCAGCAGCACTAATACCCAGTTTGGGAACACTGAAGCTTTCTTT CASSTNTQFGNTEAFF
. TRBJ1-2 TRBV6-8 medium-sized TGTGCCAGCAGTCCAGGTGACGCCCAAGGCTACACCTTC CASSPGDAQGYTF
TRBD2 TRBJ2-3 TRBV11-3 few TGTGCCAGCAGCTTCCGGGGACTAGTCGGCACAGATACGCAGTATTTT CASSFRGLVGTDTQYF
TRBD2 TRBJ2-1 TRBV25-1 . TGTGCCAGCGCCGTAGCGGGGGTAAATGAGCAGTTCTTC CASAVAGVNEQFF
. TRBJ1-4 TRBV19 . TGTGCCAGTAGTAGCTACAGGGAGGCTAATGAAAAACTGTTTTTT CASSSYREANEKLFF
TRBD2 TRBJ2-3 TRBV5-1 . TGCGCCAGCAGTCCCGGTAGCGGGGGATTCACAGATACGCAGTATTTT CASSPGSGGFTDTQYF
TRBD1 TRBJ2-7 TRBV6-8 . TGTGCCAGCAGTTATGAACAGGGGGTCTCCTACGAGCAGTACTTC CASSYEQGVSYEQYF
TRBD2 TRBJ2-5 TRBV11-3 . TGTGCCAGCAGCCCCCGACTAGCGGGGGACGCTCACCAAGAGACCCAGTACTTC CASSPRLAGDAHQETQYF
TRBD1 TRBJ2-2 TRBV6-8 . TGTGCCAGCAGTTCCTTAAGTCCGGGACAGGGTGGCACCGGGGAGCTGTTTTTT CASSSLSPGQGGTGELFF
TRBD2 TRBJ2-7 TRBV19 . TGTGCCAGTAGCCGCGGGGGGTACTACGAGCAGTACTTC CASSRGGYYEQYF
. TRBJ2-7 TRBV11-3 . TGTGCCAGCAGCTCCGGGACCAATATTTACTACGAGCAGTACTTC CASSSGTNIYYEQYF
. TRBJ1-5 TRBV6-8 few TGTGCCAGCAGCCCAACAAGTAGCAATCAGCCCCAGCATTTT CASSPTSSNQPQHF
. TRBJ1-1 TRBV11-3 large TGTGCCAGCAGCCCGCAGGGGAGTTGGAACACTGAAGCTTTCTTT CASSPQGSWNTEAFF
. TRBJ1-5 TRBV1 few TGCGCCAGCAGCCCTACCTCAGGTCAGCCCCAGCATTTT CASSPTSGQPQHF
TRBD1 TRBJ1-5 TRBV28 . TGTGCCAGCCAATACAGGGGAAATCAGCCCCAGCATTTT CASQYRGNQPQHF
. TRBJ1-1 TRBV28 large TGTGCCAGCAGTTTACCCCCTCGGGAAACTTGGAACACTGAAGCTTTCTTT CASSLPPRETWNTEAFF
. TRBJ2-5 TRBV18 . TGTGCCAGCTCACCGACCCAGGACGGGAGCGGGACCCAGTACTTC CASSPTQDGSGTQYF
. TRBJ1-1 TRBV11-3 medium-sized TGTGCCAGCAGCTTAAAGGCCAGGGAAACTGAAGCTTTCTTT CASSLKARETEAFF
. TRBJ2-5 TRBV29-1 . TGCAGCGGGGGGCGAGCCCAAGAGACCCAGTACTTC CSGGRAQETQYF
. TRBJ2-3 TRBV11-3 . TGTGCCAGCGGAACCTTGGGGGGACTTACAGATACGCAGTATTTT CASGTLGGLTDTQYF
. TRBJ2-6 TRBV19 . TGTGCCAGTAGTATCGACGTTGGCTCTGGGGCCAACGTCCTGACTTTC CASSIDVGSGANVLTF
. TRBJ2-7 TRBV6-8 . TGTGCCAGCAGCCGGAGGGGGCCCTCCTACGAGCAGTACTTC CASSRRGPSYEQYF
. TRBJ1-2 TRBV14 once TGTGCCAGCAGCCGGGAGACTAACTATGGCTACACCTTC CASSRETNYGYTF
. TRBJ2-7 TRBV11-3 large TGTGCCAGCAGCTCTACGGGACACCCATACGAGCAGTACTTC CASSSTGHPYEQYF
TRBD1 TRBJ1-4 TRBV28 few TGTGCCAGCAGTGTTGACAGGGATCTTGAAAAACTGTTTTTT CASSVDRDLEKLFF
TRBD2 TRBJ2-3 TRBV4-1 few TGCGCCAGCAGCCAGCGGCTGGGGGGCAGCGGGGGTTCAGATACGCAGTATTTT CASSQRLGGSGGSDTQYF
. TRBJ1-1 TRBV6-8 few TGTGCCAGCAGTTCGGGGGGAGAGGTCACTGAAGCTTTCTTT CASSSGGEVTEAFF
TRBD1 TRBJ1-2 TRBV11-3 . TGTGCCAGCAGCTCGGGACAGGCGGGAGACTATGGCTACACCTTC CASSSGQAGDYGYTF
. TRBJ1-4 TRBV1 few TGCGCCAGCAGCCTAGGACCCTTTGAAAAACTGTTTTTT CASSLGPFEKLFF
TRBD1 TRBJ2-2 TRBV11-3 . TGTGCCAGCAGCCTCGGACAGGGGAGAAACACCGGGGAGCTGTTTTTT CASSLGQGRNTGELFF
. TRBJ1-6 TRBV6-8 few TGTGCCAGCAGTGACTCGACGGGGAATTCACCCCTCCACTTT CASSDSTGNSPLHF